These T cell receptor beta chains were read from a single sample in a study of blood T cell repertoires in COVID-19. Using immunoSEQ multiplex PCR, the repertoire was profiled, and TCRdb retains in-frame clones only, with some absent. The sample has tens of thousands of clones, around 90% seen once; the top ten hold less than 9%. The sequenced sample was peripheral blood. The receptors stem from a human donor in a cohort sampled during active COVID-19. Each CDR3 is given with its conserved first and last residue. The D gene is left open where the match is weak. A clone size is listed for some rows: how often the clone was seen (once, few, many), or a class if it is expanded.

TRBV7-2,TRBJ2-5,-,-,CASSFQGGPETQYF,TGTGCCAGCAGCTTCCAAGGCGGGCCAGAGACCCAGTACTTC
TRBV5-1,TRBJ1-2,TRBD1,once,CASSTRDSRGYGYTF,TGCGCCAGCAGCACCCGGGACAGTAGGGGGTATGGCTACACCTTC
TRBV7-9,TRBJ2-3,-,-,CASSLNRALWEYF,TGTGCCAGCAGCTTGAACAGGGCCCTTTGGGAGTATTTT
TRBV19,TRBJ2-1,TRBD2,-,CASSNLAGSYNEQFF,TGTGCCAGTAGTAATCTAGCGGGGTCCTACAATGAGCAGTTCTTC
TRBV6-4,TRBJ1-2,TRBD1,-,CASSADRGYGYTF,TGTGCCAGCAGCGCCGACAGGGGCTATGGCTACACCTTC
TRBV19,TRBJ1-5,-,-,CASSIELNQPQHF,TGTGCCAGTAGTATAGAGTTAAATCAGCCCCAGCATTTT
TRBV6-5,TRBJ1-1,-,-,CASTSQARREAFF,TGTGCCAGCACCTCACAGGCCCGAAGGGAAGCTTTCTTT
TRBV5-1,TRBJ2-3,TRBD1,-,CASSPWTGGPDTQYF,TGCGCCAGCAGCCCATGGACAGGGGGCCCAGATACGCAGTATTTT
TRBV7-2,TRBJ2-3,-,once,CASRPDRWTDTQYF,TGTGCCAGCAGACCCGACAGGTGGACAGATACGCAGTATTTT
TRBV19,TRBJ1-5,-,-,CASSIEGGLSNQPQHF,TGTGCCAGTAGTATAGAGGGAGGGCTTAGCAATCAGCCCCAGCATTTT
TRBV7-9,TRBJ1-5,-,-,CASSPKGPDQPQHF,TGTGCCAGCAGCCCGAAGGGGCCCGATCAGCCCCAGCATTTT
TRBV5-1,TRBJ2-2,TRBD1,-,CASSVLTGDTGELFF,TGCGCCAGCAGCGTATTGACAGGGGACACCGGGGAGCTGTTTTTT
TRBV14,TRBJ1-1,-,once,CASSHEGSGTEAFF,TGTGCCAGCAGCCACGAGGGTTCGGGGACTGAAGCTTTCTTT
TRBV6-1,TRBJ2-7,TRBD2,-,CASSARRGKPQEGPNRQYF,TGTGCCAGCAGTGCGAGGCGGGGGAAACCCCAGGAAGGGCCGAATCGGCAGTACTTC
TRBV5-4,TRBJ2-5,-,-,CASSVGVARREETQYF,TGTGCCAGCAGCGTAGGAGTAGCAAGGAGGGAAGAGACCCAGTACTTC
TRBV2,TRBJ1-2,TRBD1,-,CASSEGTGPSHYGYTF,TGTGCCAGCAGTGAAGGGACAGGGCCTAGCCACTATGGCTACACCTTC
TRBV27,TRBJ2-1,TRBD2,-,CATLSGGTYNEQFF,TGTGCCACCCTTAGCGGGGGGACCTACAATGAGCAGTTCTTC
TRBV6-5,TRBJ2-3,-,-,CASRGQARGDTQYF,TGTGCCAGCAGGGGACAAGCCCGGGGAGATACGCAGTATTTT
TRBV6-5,TRBJ1-2,TRBD1,-,CASSPTGGGYGYTF,TGTGCCAGCAGTCCCACAGGGGGAGGCTATGGCTACACCTTC
TRBV9,TRBJ2-5,TRBD1,-,CASSVGAGGSQETQYF,TGTGCCAGCAGCGTAGGGGCAGGGGGCTCCCAAGAGACCCAGTACTTC
TRBV18,TRBJ2-3,TRBD2,-,CASSPLAGPGDRTDTQYF,TGTGCCAGCTCACCACTAGCGGGGCCCGGGGACCGCACAGATACGCAGTATTTT
TRBV6-5,TRBJ1-1,-,-,CASLLNTEAFF,TGTGCCAGCCTCTTAAACACTGAAGCTTTCTTT
TRBV11-2,TRBJ2-7,TRBD1,-,CASAVGGAAAVEQYF,TGTGCCAGCGCTGTAGGGGGCGCAGCCGCGGTCGAGCAGTACTTC
TRBV10-3,TRBJ1-1,-,-,CAISPGTVEVFF,TGTGCCATCAGTCCAGGTACGGTTGAAGTTTTCTTT
TRBV11-2,TRBJ2-1,TRBD1,-,CASTGTGPYNEQFF,TGTGCCAGCACCGGGACAGGGCCTTACAATGAGCAGTTCTTC
TRBV4-2,TRBJ1-6,TRBD1,-,CASSQGPVEGAFSSPLHF,TGTGCCAGCAGCCAAGGCCCGGTGGAGGGGGCTTTTAGTTCACCCCTCCACTTT
TRBV10-1,TRBJ2-2,TRBD1,-,CASSPGQGGGELFF,TGCGCCAGCAGTCCGGGACAGGGAGGCGGGGAGCTGTTTTTT